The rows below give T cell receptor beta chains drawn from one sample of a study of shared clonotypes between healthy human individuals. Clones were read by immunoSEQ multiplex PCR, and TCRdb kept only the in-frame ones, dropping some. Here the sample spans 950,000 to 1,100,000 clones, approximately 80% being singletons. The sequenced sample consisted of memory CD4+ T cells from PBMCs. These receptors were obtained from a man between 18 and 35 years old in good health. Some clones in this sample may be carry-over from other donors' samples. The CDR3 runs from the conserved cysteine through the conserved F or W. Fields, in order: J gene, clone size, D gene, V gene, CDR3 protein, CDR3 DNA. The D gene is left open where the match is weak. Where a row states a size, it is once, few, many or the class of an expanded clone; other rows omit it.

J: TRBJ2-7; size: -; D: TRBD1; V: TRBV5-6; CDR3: CASSPRTGLGEQYF; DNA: TGTGCCAGCAGCCCAAGGACAGGATTAGGGGAGCAGTACTTC
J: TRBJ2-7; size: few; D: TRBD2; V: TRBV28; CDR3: CASSYYNLAGGYYEQYF; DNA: TGTGCCAGCAGTTACTATAACCTAGCGGGAGGTTACTACGAGCAGTACTTC
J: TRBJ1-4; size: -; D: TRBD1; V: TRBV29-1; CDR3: CSVAGAGGGANEKLFF; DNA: TGCAGCGTTGCTGGAGCAGGGGGTGGGGCTAATGAAAAACTGTTTTTT
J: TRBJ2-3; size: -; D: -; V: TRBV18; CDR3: CASSIPGGPDTQYF; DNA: TGTGCCAGCTCAATCCCCGGTGGACCAGATACGCAGTATTTT
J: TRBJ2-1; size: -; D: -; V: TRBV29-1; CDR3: CSGLVDEQFF; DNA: TGCAGCGGGTTGGTAGATGAGCAGTTCTTC
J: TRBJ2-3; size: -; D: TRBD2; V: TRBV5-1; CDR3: CASSLPSGVSTDTQYF; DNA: TGCGCCAGCAGCTTGCCTAGCGGGGTCAGCACAGATACGCAGTATTTT
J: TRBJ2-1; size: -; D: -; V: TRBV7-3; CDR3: CASSRGTHNEQFF; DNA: TGTGCCAGCAGCCGAGGGACCCATAATGAGCAGTTCTTC
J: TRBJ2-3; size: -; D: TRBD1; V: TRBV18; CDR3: CASSPTGPDTQYF; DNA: TGTGCCAGCTCTCCGACAGGGCCAGATACGCAGTATTTT
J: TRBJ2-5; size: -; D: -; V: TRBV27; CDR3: CASSPTGAQETQYF; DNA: TGTGCCAGCAGTCCGACAGGCGCCCAAGAGACCCAGTACTTC
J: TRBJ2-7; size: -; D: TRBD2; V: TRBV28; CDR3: CASSSPTSGRAYEQYF; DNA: TGTGCCAGCAGTTCCCCGACTAGCGGGAGAGCCTACGAGCAGTACTTC
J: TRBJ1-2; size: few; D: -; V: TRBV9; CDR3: CASSVAPQGRYGYTF; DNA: TGTGCCAGCAGCGTCGCTCCACAGGGACGCTATGGCTACACCTTC
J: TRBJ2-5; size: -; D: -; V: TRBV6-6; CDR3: CASSLRETGPGTQYF; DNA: TGTGCCAGCAGTCTCCGTGAGACAGGCCCGGGGACCCAGTACTTC
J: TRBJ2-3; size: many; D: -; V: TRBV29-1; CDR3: CSVGRDPGSDTQYF; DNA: TGCAGCGTTGGGCGGGACCCCGGGTCAGATACGCAGTATTTT
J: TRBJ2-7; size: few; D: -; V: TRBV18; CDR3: CASSPQSYEQYF; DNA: TGTGCCAGCTCACCCCAATCCTACGAGCAGTACTTC
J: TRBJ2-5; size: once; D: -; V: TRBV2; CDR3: CASSTEYQETQYF; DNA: TGTGCCAGCTCGACTGAGTACCAAGAGACCCAGTACTTC
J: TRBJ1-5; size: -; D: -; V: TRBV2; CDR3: CASSGRIPRQPQHF; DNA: TGTGCCAGCAGTGGGCGGATCCCGCGACAGCCCCAGCATTTT
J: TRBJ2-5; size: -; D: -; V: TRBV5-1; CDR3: CASSSGTARGETQYF; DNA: TGCGCCAGCAGCTCTGGGACGGCGAGAGGGGAGACCCAGTACTTC
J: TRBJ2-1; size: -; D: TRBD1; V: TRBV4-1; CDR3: CASSQGGRGQGGSYNEQFF; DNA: TGCGCCAGCAGCCAAGGGGGCAGGGGACAGGGGGGTTCCTACAATGAGCAGTTCTTC
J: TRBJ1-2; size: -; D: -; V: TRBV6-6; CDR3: CASASRESNYGYTF; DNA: TGTGCCAGCGCATCCAGGGAATCAAACTATGGCTACACCTTC
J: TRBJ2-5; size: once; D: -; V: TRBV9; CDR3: CASSVNLAGETQYF; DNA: TGTGCCAGCAGCGTAAATTTGGCGGGAGAGACCCAGTACTTC
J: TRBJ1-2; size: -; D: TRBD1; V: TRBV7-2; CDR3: CASSLAPGQANYGYTF; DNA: TGTGCCAGCAGCTTAGCCCCGGGACAGGCTAACTATGGCTACACCTTC
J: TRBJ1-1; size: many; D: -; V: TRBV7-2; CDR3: CASSAYNTEAFF; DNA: TGTGCCAGCAGCGCATACAACACTGAAGCTTTCTTT
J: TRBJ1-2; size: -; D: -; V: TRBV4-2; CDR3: CASSQDVSFWENGYTF; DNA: TGTGCCAGCAGCCAAGATGTAAGTTTCTGGGAGAACGGCTACACCTTC
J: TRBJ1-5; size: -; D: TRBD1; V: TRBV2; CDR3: CASTGDRVTQPQHF; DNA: TGTGCCAGCACTGGCGACAGGGTCACTCAGCCCCAGCATTTT
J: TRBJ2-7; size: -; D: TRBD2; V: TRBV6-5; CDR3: CASSYTSGSVYEQYF; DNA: TGTGCCAGCAGTTACACTAGCGGGAGCGTCTACGAGCAGTACTTC
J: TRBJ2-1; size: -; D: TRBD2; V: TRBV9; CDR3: CASSVGLAGGNEQFF; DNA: TGTGCCAGCAGCGTAGGACTAGCGGGGGGAAATGAGCAGTTCTTC
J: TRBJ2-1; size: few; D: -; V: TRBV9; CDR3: CASSVVAGANEQFF; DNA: TGTGCCAGCAGCGTAGTAGCAGGGGCCAATGAGCAGTTCTTC
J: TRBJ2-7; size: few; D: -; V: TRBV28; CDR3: CASSPPFYEQYF; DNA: TGTGCCAGCAGTCCCCCCTTCTACGAGCAGTACTTC
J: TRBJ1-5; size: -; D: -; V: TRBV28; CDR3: CASGWGSGNSNQPQHF; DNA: TGTGCCAGCGGGTGGGGGAGTGGTAATAGCAATCAGCCCCAGCATTTT
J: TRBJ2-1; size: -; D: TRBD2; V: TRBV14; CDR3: CASSPSGRNLGEQFF; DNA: TGTGCCAGCAGTCCTAGCGGGAGGAATTTGGGTGAGCAGTTCTTC
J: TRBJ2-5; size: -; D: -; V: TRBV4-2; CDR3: CASSQESPTGGRETQYF; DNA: TGTGCCAGCAGCCAAGAGTCCCCTACCGGGGGGCGGGAGACCCAGTACTTC
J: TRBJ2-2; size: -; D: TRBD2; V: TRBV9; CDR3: CASMRGRADTGELFF; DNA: TGTGCCAGCATGCGCGGGAGGGCCGACACCGGGGAGCTGTTTTTT
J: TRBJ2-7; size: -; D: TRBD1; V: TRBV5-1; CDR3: CASSLRTGQETYEQYF; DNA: TGCGCCAGCAGCTTGAGAACGGGACAGGAAACCTACGAGCAGTACTTC
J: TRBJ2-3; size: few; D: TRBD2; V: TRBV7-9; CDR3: CASSPKAVAGRADTQYF; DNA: TGTGCCAGCAGCCCGAAAGCGGTAGCGGGGAGGGCAGATACGCAGTATTTT
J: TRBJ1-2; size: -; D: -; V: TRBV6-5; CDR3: CASSYGIGYGYTF; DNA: TGTGCCAGCAGTTACGGCATAGGCTATGGCTACACCTTC
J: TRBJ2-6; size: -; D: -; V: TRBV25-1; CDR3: CASSEGGSGANVLTF; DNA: TGTGCCAGCAGTGAAGGAGGCTCTGGGGCCAACGTCCTGACTTTC
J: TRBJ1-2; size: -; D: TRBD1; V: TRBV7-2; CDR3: CASSLLGQGYGYTF; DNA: TGTGCCAGCAGCTTATTGGGACAGGGGTATGGCTACACCTTC
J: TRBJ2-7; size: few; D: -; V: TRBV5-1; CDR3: CASSLPGLVYEQYF; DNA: TGCGCCAGCAGCTTGCCCGGGCTAGTCTACGAGCAGTACTTC
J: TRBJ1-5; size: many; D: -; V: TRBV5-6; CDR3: CASSRVSENQPQHF; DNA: TGTGCCAGCAGCCGCGTGTCTGAAAATCAGCCCCAGCATTTT
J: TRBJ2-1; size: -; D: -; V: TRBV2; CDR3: CASSQTASSYNEQFF; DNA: TGTGCCAGCAGTCAGACCGCGAGCTCCTACAATGAGCAGTTCTTC
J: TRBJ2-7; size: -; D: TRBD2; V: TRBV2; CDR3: CASRPRLAGTYEQYF; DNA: TGTGCCAGCAGACCCAGACTAGCGGGGACATACGAGCAGTACTTC
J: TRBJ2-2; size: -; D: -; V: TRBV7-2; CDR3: CASSWGPQNTGELFF; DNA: TGTGCCAGCAGCTGGGGGCCGCAGAACACCGGGGAGCTGTTTTTT
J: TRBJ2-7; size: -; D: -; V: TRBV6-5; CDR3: CASRVPQGNGEQYF; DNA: TGTGCCAGCAGGGTCCCACAGGGAAACGGAGAGCAGTACTTC
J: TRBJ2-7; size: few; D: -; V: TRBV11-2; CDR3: CASSSLTAISYEQYF; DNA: TGTGCCAGCAGCTCACTAACTGCGATCTCCTACGAGCAGTACTTC
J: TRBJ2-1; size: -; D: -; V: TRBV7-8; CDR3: CASSPYTNEQFF; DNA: TGTGCCAGCAGCCCGTACACCAATGAGCAGTTCTTC
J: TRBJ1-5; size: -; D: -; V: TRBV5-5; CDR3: CASSFSGDQPQHF; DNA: TGTGCCAGCAGCTTTTCAGGAGATCAGCCCCAGCATTTT
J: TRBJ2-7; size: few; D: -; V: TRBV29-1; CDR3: CSVLRGTYEQYF; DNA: TGCAGCGTATTAAGGGGCACCTACGAGCAGTACTTC
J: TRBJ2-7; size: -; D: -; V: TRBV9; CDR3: CASSPSWDIVYEQYF; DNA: TGTGCCAGCAGCCCGAGCTGGGACATAGTCTACGAGCAGTACTTC
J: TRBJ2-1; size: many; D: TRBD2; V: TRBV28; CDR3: CASSSGLGTYNEQFF; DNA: TGTGCCAGCAGTTCGGGACTAGGGACCTACAATGAGCAGTTCTTC
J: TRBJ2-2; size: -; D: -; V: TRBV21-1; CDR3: CASSKRLPLSFLVLGELFF; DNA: TGTGCCAGCAGCAAACGCCTCCCCCTGAGTTTCTTGGTGCTCGGGGAGCTGTTTTTT
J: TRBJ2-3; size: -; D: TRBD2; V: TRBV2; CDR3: CASSAGEGDTQYF; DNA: TGTGCCAGCTCGGCGGGAGAGGGAGATACGCAGTATTTT